This is a list of T cell receptor beta chains from one sample in a study of blood T cells in healthy people across ages. TCRdb redid the calling of the 5' RACE reads with MiXCR, one entry per CDR3 protein. This table holds around 700,000 distinct CDR3 sequences, roughly 25% found once. These data also formed part of another study, on T cells of mothers and their children.

The sequenced sample consisted of blood. These receptors all stem from a boy between 10 and 17 years old in good health. Each CDR3 is given with its conserved first and last residue. The order of the fields is J gene, clone size, D gene, V gene, CDR3 DNA, CDR3 protein. The D gene is left open where the match is weak. Some rows have no size entry. The others give once, few or many, or a class for an expanded clone.

>TRBJ2-5|few|NA|TRBV5-1
TGCGCCAGCAGATCGGACATCCAAGAGACCCAGTACTTC
CASRSDIQETQYF
>TRBJ1-1|NA|NA|TRBV3-1
TGTGCCAGCAGCCAAGAGGTCATAATCACGAACACTGAAGCTTTCTTT
CASSQEVIITNTEAFF
>TRBJ1-1|NA|NA|TRBV29-1
TGCAGCGGCCGAGAGGGGTCGATGAACACTGAAGCTTTCTTT
CSGREGSMNTEAFF
>TRBJ2-7|NA|TRBD1|TRBV28
TGTGCCAGCAGTCACCAGACAGGGAATTTGTACGAGCAGTACTTC
CASSHQTGNLYEQYF
>TRBJ2-5|NA|NA|TRBV7-9
TGTGCCAGCAGCTTAGTGGTCTCAGTACAAGAGACCCAGTACTTC
CASSLVVSVQETQYF
>TRBJ2-7|NA|TRBD2|TRBV7-4
TGTGCCAGCAACGAACTAGCGGGAGGACCCGAGCAGTACTTC
CASNELAGGPEQYF
>TRBJ2-7|few|TRBD2|TRBV7-9
TGTGCCAGCAGCTCAGGAGTCGGGGGGACCTACGAGCAGTACTTC
CASSSGVGGTYEQYF
>TRBJ1-6|NA|NA|TRBV20-1
TGCAGTGCTAGAGCTCCGGGACCGAGATATTCACCCCTCCACTTT
CSARAPGPRYSPLHF
>TRBJ1-2|few|NA|TRBV7-3
TGTGCCAGCAGCTTATCGGCAGCAACCAACTATGGCTACACCTTC
CASSLSAATNYGYTF
>TRBJ2-2|NA|NA|TRBV7-8
TGTGCCAGCAGCTTAGGGACTTATACCGGGGAGCTGTTTTTT
CASSLGTYTGELFF
>TRBJ2-5|NA|NA|TRBV4-2
TGTGCCAGCAGCCAAGAGGTTATAAAAGAGACCCAGTACTTC
CASSQEVIKETQYF
>TRBJ2-7|NA|NA|TRBV28
TGTGCCAGCCCTACTCCCCCTTACGAGCAGTACTTC
CASPTPPYEQYF
>TRBJ2-5|NA|TRBD2|TRBV5-1
TGCGCCAGCAGCTTGTTACGACTAGCGGGAGAAGAGACCCAGTACTTC
CASSLLRLAGEETQYF
>TRBJ2-7|NA|TRBD2|TRBV7-3
TGTGCCAGCAGCTTAGCAGCGGGAGGGGCCTACGAGCAGTACTTC
CASSLAAGGAYEQYF
>TRBJ2-5|few|TRBD2|TRBV5-1
TGCGCCAGCAGCTTGAACGCCGCGGGGGGTGGAGAGACCCAGTACTTC
CASSLNAAGGGETQYF
>TRBJ2-7|NA|NA|TRBV18
TGTGCCAGCTCATCTGTCGTGGTCAATGGGCTCAGCGAGCAGTACTTC
CASSSVVVNGLSEQYF
>TRBJ2-5|NA|NA|TRBV29-1
TGCAGCGTTGATTTAGGGCAGGAAGAGACCCAGTACTTC
CSVDLGQEETQYF
>TRBJ2-7|few|TRBD1|TRBV6-5
TGTGCCAGCGGACCGGACAGGGGACGCTACGAGCAGTACTTC
CASGPDRGRYEQYF
>TRBJ2-5|many|TRBD1|TRBV7-9
TGTGCCAGCAGCCAAAGGACAGGGGATACGGAGACCCAGTACTTC
CASSQRTGDTETQYF
>TRBJ2-5|NA|NA|TRBV3-1
TGTGCCAGCAGCCAAGTATATGGGGGACCTGTGAACCAAGAGACCCAGTACTTC
CASSQVYGGPVNQETQYF
>TRBJ2-5|few|TRBD2|TRBV20-1
TGCAGTGCTGTCGGCCCGTTACTAGCGGGGCAAGAGACCCAGTACTTC
CSAVGPLLAGQETQYF
>TRBJ2-5|NA|NA|TRBV19
TGTGCCACTTCCCTGAAAGAAAGACCGTACCAAGAGACCCAGTACTTC
CATSLKERPYQETQYF
>TRBJ2-7|NA|TRBD2|TRBV6-6
TGTGCCAGCAATACCGGGACTACCCTAGGTGGGCAGTACTTC
CASNTGTTLGGQYF
>TRBJ2-1|few|TRBD2|TRBV20-1
TGCAGTGCTAGAGATCTCCCGACTAGCGGGATGTACAATGAGCAGTTCTTC
CSARDLPTSGMYNEQFF
>TRBJ2-3|NA|TRBD2|TRBV10-3
TGTGCCATCAGTGGCCTAGCGGGAGGTGAAGATACGCAGTATTTT
CAISGLAGGEDTQYF
>TRBJ2-7|few|TRBD2|TRBV4-1
TGCGCCAGCAGCCAAGGACTAGCGGGAGGGCTCGGGTCCTACGAGCAGTACTTC
CASSQGLAGGLGSYEQYF
>TRBJ1-2|many|NA|TRBV7-2
TGTGCCAGCAGCCCTGGACGGGACTATGGCTACACCTTC
CASSPGRDYGYTF
>TRBJ2-2|few|TRBD1|TRBV6-5
TGTGCTACCAACAGGGGGCCGAACACCGGGGAGCTGTTTTTT
CATNRGPNTGELFF
>TRBJ2-7|NA|TRBD1|TRBV12-3/TRBV12-4
TGTGCCAGCAGTTTAGTCTGGACAGGGGGCTACGAGCAGTACTTC
CASSLVWTGGYEQYF
>TRBJ1-4|many|TRBD1|TRBV7-2
TGTGCCAGCAGCTTCGCGGGACAGGGGCTATATAATGAAAAACTGTTTTTT
CASSFAGQGLYNEKLFF
>TRBJ1-1|NA|NA|TRBV7-3
TGTGCCAGCAGCTTGACCCCGGGTACTGAAGCTTTCTTT
CASSLTPGTEAFF
>TRBJ2-2|NA|TRBD2|TRBV7-8
TGTGCCAGCAGCTTAGAGCGGGGGCCTATAACCGGGGAGCTGTTTTTT
CASSLERGPITGELFF
>TRBJ2-3|NA|NA|TRBV7-9
TGTGCCAGCAGCCCTGAGACAGTAGCAGATACGCAGTATTTT
CASSPETVADTQYF
>TRBJ2-7|few|NA|TRBV7-8
TGTGCCAGCAGCTATCTAGTGGGGAGCTCCTACGAGCAGTACTTC
CASSYLVGSSYEQYF
>TRBJ1-2|few|NA|TRBV7-8
TGCGCCAGCAGCTACCCGGGTTACTATGGCTACACCTTC
CASSYPGYYGYTF
>TRBJ2-7|few|TRBD2|TRBV11-1
TGTGCCAGCAGCTTCGGAAGTAGCGGGAGACTCTACGAGCAGTACTTC
CASSFGSSGRLYEQYF
>TRBJ2-5|few|TRBD2|TRBV3-1
TGTGCCAGCAGCCAATCCCGGACTAGCGGGAGGGCCCCGGAGACCCAGTACTTC
CASSQSRTSGRAPETQYF
>TRBJ2-7|few|NA|TRBV7-9
TGTGCCAGCAGCCCACGGGACGCCGGCAAGCACGAGCAGTACTTC
CASSPRDAGKHEQYF
>TRBJ2-3|few|NA|TRBV29-1
TGCAGTGCATTGCAGCGGAGGGGAAGCACAGATACGCAGTATTTT
CSALQRRGSTDTQYF
>TRBJ2-3|NA|NA|TRBV2
TGTGCCAGCATGGAAGCGGAGATCACAGATACGCAGTATTTT
CASMEAEITDTQYF
>TRBJ2-1|once|NA|TRBV4-1
TGCGCCAGCAGCCAACCCCGACAGGATGAGCAGTTCTTC
CASSQPRQDEQFF
>TRBJ2-7|once|NA|TRBV2
TGTGCCAGCAGTGAATCCCCGACGGCCGATTACGAGCAGTACTTC
CASSESPTADYEQYF
>TRBJ1-4|NA|NA|TRBV29-1
TGCAGCGTTGAAGGGTTGGGGGTAAACGAAAAACTGTTTTTT
CSVEGLGVNEKLFF
>TRBJ2-1|few|TRBD1|TRBV7-9
TGTGCCAGCAGCTCGACCGGGACAGCTACCCATGAGCAGTTCTTC
CASSSTGTATHEQFF
>TRBJ1-5|few|NA|TRBV12-3/TRBV12-4
TGTGCCAGCAGTTTTGGGGGGGCTTATAGCAATCAGCCCCAGCATTTT
CASSFGGAYSNQPQHF
>TRBJ2-3|few|NA|TRBV2
TGTGCCAGCGGGGGGGATACGCAGTATTTT
CASGGDTQYF
>TRBJ2-7|few|TRBD2|TRBV7-9
TGTGCCAGCAGCGAGGGAGGGCCCAGCGAGCAGTACTTC
CASSEGGPSEQYF
>TRBJ2-3|few|TRBD2|TRBV6-1
TGTGCCAGCAGAATCGGACTAGCGGGGATCACAGATACGCAGTATTTT
CASRIGLAGITDTQYF
>TRBJ2-1|NA|TRBD1|TRBV11-2
TGTGCCAGCAGCTTAGGGCAGGGGGTTGACAATGAGCAGTTCTTC
CASSLGQGVDNEQFF
>TRBJ1-5|few|TRBD1|TRBV5-1
TGCGCCAGCAGCCCGACAGGGCCCGTGCCAAATCAGCCCCAGCATTTT
CASSPTGPVPNQPQHF
>TRBJ2-3|few|TRBD1|TRBV10-3
TGTGCCATCAGTGAGTCTGACAGGGGGCAAAATACGCAGTATTTT
CAISESDRGQNTQYF
>TRBJ2-5|few|NA|TRBV12-3/TRBV12-4
TGTGCCAGCAGGCTCCTAGAAAAAGAGACCCAGTACTTC
CASRLLEKETQYF
>TRBJ2-2|NA|NA|TRBV6-1
TGTGCCAGCAGTGAAGGGACTCCGAACACCGGGGAGCTGTTTTTT
CASSEGTPNTGELFF
>TRBJ2-5|once|TRBD2|TRBV2
TGTGCCAGCAGTGAAAGGCGGGGGCAAGAGACCCAGTACTTC
CASSERRGQETQYF
>TRBJ1-2|once|NA|TRBV9
TGTGCCAGCCTGAGGATTTGGGACGGAGGAACCCTTCGGGGCTACACCTTC
CASLRIWDGGTLRGYTF